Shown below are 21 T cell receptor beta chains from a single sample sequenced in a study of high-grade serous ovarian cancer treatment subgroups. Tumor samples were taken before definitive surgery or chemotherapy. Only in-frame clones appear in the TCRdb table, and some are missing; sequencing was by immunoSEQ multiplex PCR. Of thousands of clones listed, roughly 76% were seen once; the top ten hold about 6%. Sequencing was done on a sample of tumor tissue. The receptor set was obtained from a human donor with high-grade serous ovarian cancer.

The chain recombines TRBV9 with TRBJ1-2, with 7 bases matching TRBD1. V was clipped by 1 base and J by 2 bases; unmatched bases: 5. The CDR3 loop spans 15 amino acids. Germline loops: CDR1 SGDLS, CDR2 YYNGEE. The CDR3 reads CASSVRPGQNYGYTF. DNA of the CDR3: TGTGCCAGCAGCGTAAGGCCGGGACAGAACTATGGCTACACCTTC.

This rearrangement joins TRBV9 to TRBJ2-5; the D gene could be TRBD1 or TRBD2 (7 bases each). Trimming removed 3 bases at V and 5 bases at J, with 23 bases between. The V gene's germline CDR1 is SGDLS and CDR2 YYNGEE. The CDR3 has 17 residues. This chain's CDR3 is CASSDGAGAAGGETQYF. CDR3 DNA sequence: TGTGCCAGCAGCGACGGGGCGGGGGCCGCAGGGGGGGAGACCCAGTACTTC.

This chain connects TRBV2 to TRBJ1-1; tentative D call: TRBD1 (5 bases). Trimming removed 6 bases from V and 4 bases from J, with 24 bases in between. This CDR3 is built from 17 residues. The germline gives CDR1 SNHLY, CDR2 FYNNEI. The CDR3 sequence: CASRVGQGLARGTEAFF. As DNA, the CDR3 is TGTGCCAGCAGAGTAGGGCAGGGCCTAGCAAGGGGCACTGAAGCTTTCTTT.

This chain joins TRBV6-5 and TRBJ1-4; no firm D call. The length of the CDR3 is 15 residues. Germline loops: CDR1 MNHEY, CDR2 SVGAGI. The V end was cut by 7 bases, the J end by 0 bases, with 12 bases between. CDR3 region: CASIHYSSTNEKLFF. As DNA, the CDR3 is TGTGCCAGCATCCACTACAGTTCAACTAATGAAAAACTGTTTTTT.

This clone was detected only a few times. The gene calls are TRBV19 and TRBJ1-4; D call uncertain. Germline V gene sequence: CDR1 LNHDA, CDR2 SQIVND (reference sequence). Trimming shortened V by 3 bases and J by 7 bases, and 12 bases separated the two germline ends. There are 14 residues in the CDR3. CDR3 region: CASSIRRQIEKLFF. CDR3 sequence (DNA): TGTGCCAGTAGTATCCGCCGACAAATTGAAAAACTGTTTTTT.

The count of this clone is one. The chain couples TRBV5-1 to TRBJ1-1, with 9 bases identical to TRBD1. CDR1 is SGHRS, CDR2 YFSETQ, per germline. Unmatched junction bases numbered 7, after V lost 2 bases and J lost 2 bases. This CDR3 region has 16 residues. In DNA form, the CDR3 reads TGCGCCAGCAGCTTTCGCTGGACAGGGGTCAACACTGAAGCTTTCTTT. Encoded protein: CASSFRWTGVNTEAFF.

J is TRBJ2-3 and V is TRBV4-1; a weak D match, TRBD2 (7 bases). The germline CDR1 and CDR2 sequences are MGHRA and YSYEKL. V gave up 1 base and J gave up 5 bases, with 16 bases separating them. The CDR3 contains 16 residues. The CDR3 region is CASSQVARGGRDTQYF. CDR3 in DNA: TGCGCCAGCAGCCAAGTTGCAAGGGGGGGCAGAGATACGCAGTATTTT.

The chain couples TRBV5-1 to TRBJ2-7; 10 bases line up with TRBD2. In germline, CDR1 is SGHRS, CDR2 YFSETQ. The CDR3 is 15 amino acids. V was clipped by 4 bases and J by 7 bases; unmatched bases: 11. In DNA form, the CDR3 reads TGCGCCAGCAGCCCGGGGGGGACTAGCGCCCGGGAGCAGTACTTC. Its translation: CASSPGGTSAREQYF.

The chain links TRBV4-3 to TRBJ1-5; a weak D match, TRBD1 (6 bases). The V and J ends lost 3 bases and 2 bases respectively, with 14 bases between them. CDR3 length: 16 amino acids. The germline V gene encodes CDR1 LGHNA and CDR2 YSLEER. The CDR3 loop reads CASSQEGGGGNQPQHF. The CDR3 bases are TGCGCCAGCAGCCAGGAAGGGGGGGGCGGCAATCAGCCCCAGCATTTT.

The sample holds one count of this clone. This CDR3 is CASSLSLRHDEQFF. CDR3 bases: TGTGCCAGCAGCTTAAGTCTTCGACACGATGAGCAGTTCTTC. The V and J genes are TRBV7-9 and TRBJ2-1; no firm D call. Germline V CDR1 and CDR2: SEHNR, FQNEAQ (reference sequence). This CDR3 region has 14 residues. With 2 bases removed from V and 8 bases from J, the gap between germline ends came to 13 bases. Looking up the rest from reference TRBV7-9 and TRBJ2-1 gives the full variable domain: DTGVSQNPRHKITKRGQNVTFRCDPISEHNRLYWYRQTLGQGPEFLTYFQNEAQLEKSRLLSDRFSAERPKGSFSTLEIQRTEQGDSAMYLCASSLSLRHDEQFFGPGTRLTVL.

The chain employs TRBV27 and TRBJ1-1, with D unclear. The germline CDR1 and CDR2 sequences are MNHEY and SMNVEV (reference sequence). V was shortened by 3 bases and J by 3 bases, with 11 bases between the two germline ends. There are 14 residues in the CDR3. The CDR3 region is CASSFGLEDTEAFF. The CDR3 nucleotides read TGTGCCAGCAGTTTCGGGCTCGAGGACACTGAAGCTTTCTTT.

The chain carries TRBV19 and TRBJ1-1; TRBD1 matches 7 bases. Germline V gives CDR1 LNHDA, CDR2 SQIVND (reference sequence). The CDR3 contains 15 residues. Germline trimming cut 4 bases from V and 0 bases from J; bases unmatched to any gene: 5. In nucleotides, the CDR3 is TGTGCCAGTAGTAGAAGGACAGGTATGAACACTGAAGCTTTCTTT. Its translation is CASSRRTGMNTEAFF.

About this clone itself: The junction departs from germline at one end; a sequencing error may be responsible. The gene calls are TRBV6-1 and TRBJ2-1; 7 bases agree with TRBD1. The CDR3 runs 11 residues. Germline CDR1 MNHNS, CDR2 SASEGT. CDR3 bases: TGTGCCAGCAGCCAAGGACAGGAGGAGATCTTC. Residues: CASSQGQEEIF.

The CDR3 DNA is TGCGCCAGCAGCTTGAGGGCTGGGGCCAACGTCCTGACTTTC. Encoded protein: CASSLRAGANVLTF. V usage is TRBV5-1 and J usage is TRBJ2-6; D remains ambiguous. Trimming stripped 1 base from V and 2 bases from J, with 4 bases between. The V gene's germline CDR1 is SGHRS and CDR2 YFSETQ. The CDR3 length is 14 residues. Full variable domain (remainder filled in from reference TRBV5-1 and TRBJ2-6): KAGVTQTPRYLIKTRGQQVTLSCSPISGHRSVSWYQQTPGQGLQFLFEYFSETQRNKGNFPGRFSGRQFSNSRSEMNVSTLELGDSALYLCASSLRAGANVLTFGAGSRLTVL.

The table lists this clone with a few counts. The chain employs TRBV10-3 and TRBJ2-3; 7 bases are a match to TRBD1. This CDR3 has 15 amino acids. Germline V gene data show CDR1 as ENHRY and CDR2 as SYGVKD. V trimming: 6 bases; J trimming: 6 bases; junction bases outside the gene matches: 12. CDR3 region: CAISQDRRLLDTQYF. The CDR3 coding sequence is TGTGCCATCAGCCAGGACAGGCGGTTACTTGATACGCAGTATTTT.

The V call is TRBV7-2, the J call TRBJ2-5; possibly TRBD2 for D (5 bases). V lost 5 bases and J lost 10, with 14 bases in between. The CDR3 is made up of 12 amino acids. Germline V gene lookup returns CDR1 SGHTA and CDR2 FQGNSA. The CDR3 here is CASSLLRGGQYF. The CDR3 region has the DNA TGTGCCAGCAGCCTCCTTCGGGGTGGCCAGTACTTC.

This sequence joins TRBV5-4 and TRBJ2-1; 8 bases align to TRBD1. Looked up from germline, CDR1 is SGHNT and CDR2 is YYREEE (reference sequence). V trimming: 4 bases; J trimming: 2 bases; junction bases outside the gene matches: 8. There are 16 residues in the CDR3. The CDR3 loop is CASSIGQGSTYNEQFF. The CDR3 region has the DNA TGTGCCAGCAGCATAGGACAGGGAAGTACCTACAATGAGCAGTTCTTC.

CDR3 region: CASSEGPFSGNTIYF. The CDR3 DNA reads as TGTGCCAGCAGCGAGGGGCCGTTCTCTGGAAACACCATATATTTT. The rearrangement uses TRBV6-5 and TRBJ1-3; a weak D match, TRBD1 (5 bases). CDR1 and CDR2 from the germline V gene are MNHEY and SVGAGI. This CDR3 is built from 15 residues. V lost 6 bases and J lost 0, with 12 bases in between.

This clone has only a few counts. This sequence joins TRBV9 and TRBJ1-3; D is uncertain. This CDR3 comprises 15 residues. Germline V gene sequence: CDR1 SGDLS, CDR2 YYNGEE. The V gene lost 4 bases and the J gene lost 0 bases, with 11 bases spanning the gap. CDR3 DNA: TGTGCCAGCAGCCCACGACGAGACTCTGGAAACACCATATATTTT. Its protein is CASSPRRDSGNTIYF. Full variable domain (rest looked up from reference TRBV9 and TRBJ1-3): DSGVTQTPKHLITATGQRVTLRCSPRSGDLSVYWYQQSLDQGLQFLIQYYNGEERAKGNILERFSAQQFPDLHSELNLSSLELGDSALYFCASSPRRDSGNTIYFGEGSWLTVV.

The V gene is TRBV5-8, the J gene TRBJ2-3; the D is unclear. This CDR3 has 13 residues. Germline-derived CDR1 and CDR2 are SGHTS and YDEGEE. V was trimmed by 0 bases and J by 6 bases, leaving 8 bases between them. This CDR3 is CASSLDRWDTQYF. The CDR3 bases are TGTGCCAGCAGCTTGGACCGGTGGGATACGCAGTATTTT.

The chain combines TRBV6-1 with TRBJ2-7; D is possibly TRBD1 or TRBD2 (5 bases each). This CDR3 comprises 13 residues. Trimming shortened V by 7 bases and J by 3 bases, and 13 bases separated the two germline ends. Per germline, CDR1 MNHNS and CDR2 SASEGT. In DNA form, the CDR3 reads TGTGCCAGCACCCGGGACGGTGGCTACGAGCAGTACTTC. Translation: CASTRDGGYEQYF.